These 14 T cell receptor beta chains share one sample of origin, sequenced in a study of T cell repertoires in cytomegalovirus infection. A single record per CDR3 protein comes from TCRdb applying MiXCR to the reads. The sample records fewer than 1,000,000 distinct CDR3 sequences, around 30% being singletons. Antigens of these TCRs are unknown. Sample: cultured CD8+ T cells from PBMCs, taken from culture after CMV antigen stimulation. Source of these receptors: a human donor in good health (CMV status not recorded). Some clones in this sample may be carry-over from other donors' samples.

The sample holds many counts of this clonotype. The CDR3 here is CASSQQAESEAFF. Written as DNA, the CDR3 is TGTGCCAGCAGCCAACAGGCGGAGTCTGAAGCTTTCTTT. The chain couples TRBV7-6 to TRBJ1-1, with D possibly TRBD1 on 5 matching bases. Looked up from germline, CDR1 is SGHVS and CDR2 is FNYEAQ. This CDR3 region has 13 residues. Trimming removed 5 bases at V and 6 bases at J, with 13 bases between.

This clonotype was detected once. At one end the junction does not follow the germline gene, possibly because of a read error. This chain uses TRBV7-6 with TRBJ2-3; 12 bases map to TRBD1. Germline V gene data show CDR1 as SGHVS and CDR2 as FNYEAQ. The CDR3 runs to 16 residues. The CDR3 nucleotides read TGTGCCAACAGCTGGGGACAGGGGGCGCTCACAGATACGCAGTATTTT. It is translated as CANSWGQGALTDTQYF.

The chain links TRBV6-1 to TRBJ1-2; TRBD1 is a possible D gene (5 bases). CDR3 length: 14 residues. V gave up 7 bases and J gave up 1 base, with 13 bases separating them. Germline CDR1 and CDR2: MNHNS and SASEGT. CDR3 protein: CASTSGWGNYGYTF. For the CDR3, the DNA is TGTGCCAGCACTTCAGGGTGGGGTAACTATGGCTACACCTTC.

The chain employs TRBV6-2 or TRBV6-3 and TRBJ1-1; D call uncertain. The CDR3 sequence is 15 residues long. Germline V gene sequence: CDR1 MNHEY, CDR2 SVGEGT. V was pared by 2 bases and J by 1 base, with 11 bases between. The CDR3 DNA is TGTGCCAGCAGTTACGCTGTGAATTCGAACACTGAAGCTTTCTTT. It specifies CASSYAVNSNTEAFF.

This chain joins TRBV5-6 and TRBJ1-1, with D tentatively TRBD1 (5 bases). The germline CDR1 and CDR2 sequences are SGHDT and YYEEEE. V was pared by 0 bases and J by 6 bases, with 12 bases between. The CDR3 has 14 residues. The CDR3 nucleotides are TGTGCCAGCAGCTTGGGGGGGGGTCCCCCTGAAGCTTTCTTT. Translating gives CASSLGGGPPEAFF.

CDR3 DNA: TGTGCCAGCAGTCTACGGGGGGCTGAGACCTACAATGAGCAGTTCTTC. This gives the protein CASSLRGAETYNEQFF. J is TRBJ2-1 and V is TRBV5-5, with a possible D match to TRBD2 (7 bases). Trimming removed 5 bases at V and 2 bases at J, with 17 bases between. CDR1 and CDR2 from the germline V gene are SGHKS and YYEKEE (reference sequence). This CDR3 has 16 residues.

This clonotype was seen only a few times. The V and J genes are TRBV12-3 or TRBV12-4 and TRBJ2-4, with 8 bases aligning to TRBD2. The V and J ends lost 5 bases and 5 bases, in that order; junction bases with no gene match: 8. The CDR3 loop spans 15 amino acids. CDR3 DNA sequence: TGTGCCAGCAGTAGACCGGGACTAGAAGAAAACATTCAGTACTTC. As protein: CASSRPGLEENIQYF.

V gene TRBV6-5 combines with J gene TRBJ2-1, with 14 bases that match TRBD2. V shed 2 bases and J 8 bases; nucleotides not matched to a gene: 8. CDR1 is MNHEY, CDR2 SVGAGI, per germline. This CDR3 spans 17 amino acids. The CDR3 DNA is TGTGCCAGCAGTTACCCCACTGGGACTAGCGGGGGCGATGAGCAGTTCTTC. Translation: CASSYPTGTSGGDEQFF.

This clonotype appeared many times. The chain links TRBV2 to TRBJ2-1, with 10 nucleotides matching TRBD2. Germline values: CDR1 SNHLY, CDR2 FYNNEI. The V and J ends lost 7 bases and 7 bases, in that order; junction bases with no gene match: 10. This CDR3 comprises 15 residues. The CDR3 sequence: CASKGTSGVYNEQFF. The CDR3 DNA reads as TGTGCCAGCAAGGGCACTAGCGGGGTATATAATGAGCAGTTCTTC.

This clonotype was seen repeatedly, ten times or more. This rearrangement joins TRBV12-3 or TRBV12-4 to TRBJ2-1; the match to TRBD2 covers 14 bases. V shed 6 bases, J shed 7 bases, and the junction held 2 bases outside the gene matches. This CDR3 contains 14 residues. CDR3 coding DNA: TGTGCCAGCAGCAGACTAGCGGGGGGGAATGAGCAGTTCTTC. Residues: CASSRLAGGNEQFF.

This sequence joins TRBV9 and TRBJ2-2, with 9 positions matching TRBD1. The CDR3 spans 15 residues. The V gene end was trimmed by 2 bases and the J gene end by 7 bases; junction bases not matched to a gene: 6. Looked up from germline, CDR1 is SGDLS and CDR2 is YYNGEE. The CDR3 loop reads CASSVEGQGGGELFF. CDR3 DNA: TGTGCCAGCAGCGTGGAGGGACAGGGAGGCGGGGAGCTGTTTTTT.

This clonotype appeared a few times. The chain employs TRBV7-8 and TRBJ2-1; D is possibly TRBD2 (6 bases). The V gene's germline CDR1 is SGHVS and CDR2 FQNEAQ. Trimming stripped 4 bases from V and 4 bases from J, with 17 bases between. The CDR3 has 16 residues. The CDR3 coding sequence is TGTGCCAGCAGCTCCCCTGGCGGGGTACCTTACAATGAGCAGTTCTTC. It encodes CASSSPGGVPYNEQFF.

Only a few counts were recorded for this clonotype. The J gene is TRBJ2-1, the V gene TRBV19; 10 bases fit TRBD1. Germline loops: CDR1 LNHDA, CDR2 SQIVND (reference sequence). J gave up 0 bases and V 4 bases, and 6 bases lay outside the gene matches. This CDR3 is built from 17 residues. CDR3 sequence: CASSTGTGVFSYNEQFF. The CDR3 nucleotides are TGTGCCAGTAGTACCGGGACAGGGGTTTTCTCCTACAATGAGCAGTTCTTC.

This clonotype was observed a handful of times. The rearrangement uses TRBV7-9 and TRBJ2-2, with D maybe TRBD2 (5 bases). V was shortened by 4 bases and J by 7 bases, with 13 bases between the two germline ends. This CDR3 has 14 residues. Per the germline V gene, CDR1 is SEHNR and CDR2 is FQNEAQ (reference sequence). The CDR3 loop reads CASSSRGQNGELFF. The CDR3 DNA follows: TGTGCCAGCAGCTCACGGGGTCAGAACGGGGAGCTGTTTTTT.